The sequence of this TCR beta chain was determined in a study of CD8 T cells in ankylosing spondylitis. Findings and caveats of the study: One TCR beta motif, made up of about 8 highly homologous variants, appeared characteristic of ankylosing spondylitis blood. Clones linked to disease, bearing a CD8+ phenotype, were relatively rare in peripheral blood. In ankylosing spondylitis patients, matched synovial fluid reportedly showed significant enrichment of disease-linked clones.

This clonotype was observed many times. Its antigen remains unidentified. The authors made TCR beta libraries by quantitative 5'-RACE with molecular barcodes. One entry per CDR3 protein results from TCRdb running MiXCR on the 5' RACE reads. Among roughly 40,000 distinct CDR3 sequences, less than 3.5% were seen once, and the ten largest hold 4.6%. Germline V lookup: CDR1 KGHDR, CDR2 SFDVKD. The V end was cut by 1 base, the J end by 0 bases, with 12 bases between. This CDR3 is built from 17 residues. The sequence derives from a male donor with ankylosing spondylitis or in good health (not recorded which). Source material: blood, either unsorted or a sorted T cell fraction (not recorded which). The chain combines TRBV24-1 with TRBJ2-4; a possible D gene is TRBD1 (5 bases). The CDR3 here is CATSDLSRALAKNIQYF. The CDR3 bases are TGTGCCACCAGTGATTTATCCAGGGCTTTAGCCAAAAACATTCAGTACTTC.